This T cell receptor (beta chain) was documented in a study of beta chain features in type 1 diabetes. About the research overall: Healthy donors, compared against patients, showed similar age, gender and cell yields. Study observations and caveats: PCR might preferentially amplify shorter templates, equally in patients and controls.

Germline V gene data show CDR1 as LGHNA and CDR2 as YSLEER. The junction had 7 bases not matched to a gene; V was cut back by 0 bases and J by 2 bases. This CDR3 has 18 residues. This clone was observed a few times. Its target is not known. Since all of the isolated RNA was reverse transcribed, expressed TCRB transcripts were what got sequenced. Produced via immunoSEQ multiplex PCR; TCRdb's table is partial and in-frame only. The data show hundreds of thousands of clones, with about a sixth seen just once and 0.023% held by the top ten. V is TRBV4-3 and J is TRBJ2-7; 13 bases line up with TRBD2. This receptor was obtained from a woman aged 18 to 35 in good health. Material: naive CD4+ T cells from blood. The CDR3: CASSQDSGLAGVTYEQYF. DNA of the CDR3: TGCGCCAGCAGCCAAGATTCAGGACTAGCGGGAGTTACCTACGAGCAGTACTTC.